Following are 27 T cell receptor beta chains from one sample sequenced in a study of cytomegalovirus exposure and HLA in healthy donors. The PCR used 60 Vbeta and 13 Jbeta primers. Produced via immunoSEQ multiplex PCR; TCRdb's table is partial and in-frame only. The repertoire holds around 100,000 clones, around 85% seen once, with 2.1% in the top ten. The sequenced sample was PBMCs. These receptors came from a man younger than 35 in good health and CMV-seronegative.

The CDR3 here is CACLRGTSGYEQYF. CDR3 in DNA: TGTGCCTGCCTAAGGGGGACTAGCGGCTACGAGCAGTACTTC. V and J are TRBV30 and TRBJ2-7, with 11 bases fitting TRBD2. There are 14 residues in the CDR3. Per germline, CDR1 GTSNPN and CDR2 SVGIG (reference sequence). After removal of 6 bases from V and 3 bases from J, the junction contained 7 bases not matched to a gene.

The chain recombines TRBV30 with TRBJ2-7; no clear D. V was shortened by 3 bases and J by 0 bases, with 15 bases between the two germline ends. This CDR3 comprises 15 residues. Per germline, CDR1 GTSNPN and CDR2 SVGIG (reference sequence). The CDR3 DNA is TGTGCCTGGAGCCCCCCCGGGTACATCTCCTACGAGCAGTACTTC. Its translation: CAWSPPGYISYEQYF. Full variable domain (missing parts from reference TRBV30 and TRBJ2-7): SQTIHQWPATLVQPVGSPLSLECTVEGTSNPNLYWYRQAAGRGLQLLFYSVGIGQISSEVPQNLSASRPQDRQFILSSKKLLLSDSGFYLCAWSPPGYISYEQYFGPGTRLTVT.

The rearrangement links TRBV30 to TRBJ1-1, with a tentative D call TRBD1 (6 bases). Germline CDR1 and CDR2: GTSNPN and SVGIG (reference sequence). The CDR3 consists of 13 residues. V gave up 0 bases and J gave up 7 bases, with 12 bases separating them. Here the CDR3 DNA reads TGTGCCTGGAGTGTAGGGGGAGGGGTTGAAGCTTTCTTT. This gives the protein CAWSVGGGVEAFF.

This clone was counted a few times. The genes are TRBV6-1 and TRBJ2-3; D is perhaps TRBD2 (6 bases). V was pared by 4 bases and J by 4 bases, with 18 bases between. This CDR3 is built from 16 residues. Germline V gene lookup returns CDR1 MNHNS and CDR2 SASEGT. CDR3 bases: TGTGCCAGCAGTGCGCTTTCCGGGGGTGTCCCAGATACGCAGTATTTT. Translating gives CASSALSGGVPDTQYF.

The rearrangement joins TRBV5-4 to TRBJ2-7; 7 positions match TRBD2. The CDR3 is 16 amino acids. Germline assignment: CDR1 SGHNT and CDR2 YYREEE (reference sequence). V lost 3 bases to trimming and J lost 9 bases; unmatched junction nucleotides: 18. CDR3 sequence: CASSSKLAEGPSVQYF. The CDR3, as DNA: TGTGCCAGCAGCTCCAAGCTAGCGGAGGGCCCTAGCGTGCAGTACTTC.

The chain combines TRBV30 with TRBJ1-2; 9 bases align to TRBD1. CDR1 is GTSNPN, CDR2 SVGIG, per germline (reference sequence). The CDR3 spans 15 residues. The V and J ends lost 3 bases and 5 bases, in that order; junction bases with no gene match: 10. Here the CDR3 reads CAWSPWDRANYGYTF. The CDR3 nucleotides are TGTGCCTGGAGCCCCTGGGACAGGGCGAATTATGGCTACACCTTC.

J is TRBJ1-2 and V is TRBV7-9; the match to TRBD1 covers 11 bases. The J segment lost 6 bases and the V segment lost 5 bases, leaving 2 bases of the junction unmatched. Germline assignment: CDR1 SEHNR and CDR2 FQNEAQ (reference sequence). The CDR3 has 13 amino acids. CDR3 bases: TGTGCCAGCAGCGGACAGGGGGCTAATGGCTACACCTTC. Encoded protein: CASSGQGANGYTF.

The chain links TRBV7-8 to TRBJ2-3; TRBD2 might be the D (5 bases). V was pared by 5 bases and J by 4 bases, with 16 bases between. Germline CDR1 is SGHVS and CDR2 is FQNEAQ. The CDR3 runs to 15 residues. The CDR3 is CASSPDRGFPDTQYF. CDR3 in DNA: TGTGCCAGCAGCCCGGACCGAGGGTTCCCAGATACGCAGTATTTT.

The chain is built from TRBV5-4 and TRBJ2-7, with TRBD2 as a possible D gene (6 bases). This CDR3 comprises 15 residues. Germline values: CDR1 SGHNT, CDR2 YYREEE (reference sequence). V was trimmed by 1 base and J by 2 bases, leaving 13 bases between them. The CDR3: CASSLPRGTAYEQYF. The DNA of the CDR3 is TGTGCCAGCAGCTTGCCACGGGGGACCGCCTACGAGCAGTACTTC. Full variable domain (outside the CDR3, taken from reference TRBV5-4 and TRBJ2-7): ETGVTQSPTHLIKTRGQQVTLRCSSQSGHNTVSWYQQALGQGPQFIFQYYREEENGRGNFPPRFSGLQFPNYSSELNVNALELDDSALYLCASSLPRGTAYEQYFGPGTRLTVT.

CDR3 in amino acids: CATSRTSGEYEQYF. The CDR3 nucleotides read TGTGCCACCAGCAGGACTAGCGGGGAGTACGAGCAGTACTTC. The rearrangement joins TRBV15 to TRBJ2-7; 11 nucleotides align to TRBD2. Germline assignment: CDR1 LNHNV and CDR2 YYDKDF (reference sequence). The CDR3 consists of 14 residues. V gave up 3 bases and J gave up 4 bases; unmatched junction bases: 2. Based on the CDR3 plus reference TRBV15 and TRBJ2-7, the full variable domain is DAMVIQNPRYQVTQFGKPVTLSCSQTLNHNVMYWYQQKSSQAPKLLFHYYDKDFNNEADTPDNFQSRRPNTSFCFLDIRSPGLGDTAMYLCATSRTSGEYEQYFGPGTRLTVT.

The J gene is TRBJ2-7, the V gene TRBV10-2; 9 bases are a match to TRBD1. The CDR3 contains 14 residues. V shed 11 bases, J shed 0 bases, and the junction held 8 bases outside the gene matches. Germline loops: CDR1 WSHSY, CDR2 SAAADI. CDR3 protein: CAGSGTGRSYEQYF. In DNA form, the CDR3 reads TGCGCCGGCTCCGGGACAGGGCGCTCCTACGAGCAGTACTTC.

CDR3 sequence: CASSGQGVLNHEQYF. The CDR3 bases are TGTGCCAGTTCGGGACAGGGTGTTCTTAACCACGAGCAGTACTTC. This chain joins TRBV19 and TRBJ2-7; 9 nucleotides line up with TRBD1. Germline V CDR1 and CDR2: LNHDA, SQIVND (reference sequence). The CDR3 length is 15 residues. The ends lost 8 bases at V and 5 bases at J; junction bases unmatched: 13.

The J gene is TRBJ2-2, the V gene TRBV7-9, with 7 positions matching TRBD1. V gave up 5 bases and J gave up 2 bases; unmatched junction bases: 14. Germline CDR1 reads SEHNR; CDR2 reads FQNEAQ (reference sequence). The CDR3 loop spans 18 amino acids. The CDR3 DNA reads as TGTGCCAGCAGCCAACATTCCTGGGGACAGATAAACACCGGGGAGCTGTTTTTT. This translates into CASSQHSWGQINTGELFF.

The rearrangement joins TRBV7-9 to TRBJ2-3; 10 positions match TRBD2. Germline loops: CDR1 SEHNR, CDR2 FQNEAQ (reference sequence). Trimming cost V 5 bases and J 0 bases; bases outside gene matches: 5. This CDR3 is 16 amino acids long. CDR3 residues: CASSQGLARSTDTQYF. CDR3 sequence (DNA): TGTGCCAGCAGCCAGGGACTAGCGAGAAGCACAGATACGCAGTATTTT. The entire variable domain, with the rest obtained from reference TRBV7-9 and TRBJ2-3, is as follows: DTGVSQNPRHKITKRGQNVTFRCDPISEHNRLYWYRQTLGQGPEFLTYFQNEAQLEKSRLLSDRFSAERPKGSFSTLEIQRTEQGDSAMYLCASSQGLARSTDTQYFGPGTRLTVL.

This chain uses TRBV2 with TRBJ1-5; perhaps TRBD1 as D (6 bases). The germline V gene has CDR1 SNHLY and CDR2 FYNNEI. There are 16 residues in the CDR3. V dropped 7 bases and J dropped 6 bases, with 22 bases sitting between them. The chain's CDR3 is CASTLGVAGAVQPQHF. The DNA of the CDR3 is TGTGCCAGCACCCTAGGGGTGGCAGGGGCTGTTCAGCCCCAGCATTTT.

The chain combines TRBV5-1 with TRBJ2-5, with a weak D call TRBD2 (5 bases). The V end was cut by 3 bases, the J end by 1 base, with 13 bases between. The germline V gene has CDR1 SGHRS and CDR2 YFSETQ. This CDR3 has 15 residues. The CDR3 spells CASSSSGRTQETQYF. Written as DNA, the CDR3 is TGCGCCAGCAGCTCAAGCGGACGTACCCAAGAGACCCAGTACTTC.

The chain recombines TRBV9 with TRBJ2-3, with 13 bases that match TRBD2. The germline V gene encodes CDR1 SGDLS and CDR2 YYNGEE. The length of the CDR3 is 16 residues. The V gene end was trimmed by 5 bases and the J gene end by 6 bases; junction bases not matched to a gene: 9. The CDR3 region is CASSRRTSGGLDTQYF. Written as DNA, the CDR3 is TGTGCCAGCAGTCGACGGACTAGCGGGGGACTTGATACGCAGTATTTT. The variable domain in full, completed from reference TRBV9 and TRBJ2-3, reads DSGVTQTPKHLITATGQRVTLRCSPRSGDLSVYWYQQSLDQGLQFLIQYYNGEERAKGNILERFSAQQFPDLHSELNLSSLELGDSALYFCASSRRTSGGLDTQYFGPGTRLTVL.

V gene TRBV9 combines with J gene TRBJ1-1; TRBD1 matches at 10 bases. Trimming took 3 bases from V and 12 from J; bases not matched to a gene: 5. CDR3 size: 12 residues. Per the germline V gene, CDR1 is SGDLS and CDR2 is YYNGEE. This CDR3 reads CASSGGTGDTFF. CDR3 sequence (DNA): TGTGCCAGCAGCGGCGGGACAGGGGATACTTTCTTT. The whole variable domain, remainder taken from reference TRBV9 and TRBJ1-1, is DSGVTQTPKHLITATGQRVTLRCSPRSGDLSVYWYQQSLDQGLQFLIQYYNGEERAKGNILERFSAQQFPDLHSELNLSSLELGDSALYFCASSGGTGDTFFGQGTRLTVV.

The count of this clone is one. Here the CDR3 DNA reads TGCGCCAGCAGCCGACCTACAGGGATGGCTGAAGCTTTCTTT. Its translation is CASSRPTGMAEAFF. The chain couples TRBV4-1 to TRBJ1-1; D perhaps matches TRBD1 (6 bases). The CDR3 is 14 amino acids. Trimming removed 4 bases at V and 6 bases at J, with 15 bases between. Germline CDR1 reads MGHRA; CDR2 reads YSYEKL.

The CDR3 is CASTPGLNTEAFF. CDR3 bases: TGTGCCAGTACCCCTGGCTTGAACACTGAAGCTTTCTTT. The chain uses TRBV19 and TRBJ1-1; the D is unclear. CDR1 is LNHDA and CDR2 is SQIVND in the germline V gene (reference sequence). CDR3 length: 13 amino acids. Trimming cost V 7 bases and J 0 bases, with 9 bases left between them.

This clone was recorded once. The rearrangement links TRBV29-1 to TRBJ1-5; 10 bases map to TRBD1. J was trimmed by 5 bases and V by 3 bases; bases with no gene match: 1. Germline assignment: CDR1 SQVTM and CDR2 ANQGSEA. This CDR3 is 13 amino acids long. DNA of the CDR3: TGCAGCGTTGATGGGACAGGGGATCAGCCCCAGCATTTT. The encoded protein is CSVDGTGDQPQHF.

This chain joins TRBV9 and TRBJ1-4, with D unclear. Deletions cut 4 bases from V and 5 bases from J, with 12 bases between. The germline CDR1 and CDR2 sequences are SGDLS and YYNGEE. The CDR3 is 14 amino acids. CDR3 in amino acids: CASSPTVRNEKLFF. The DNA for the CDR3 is TGTGCCAGCAGCCCCACTGTGAGGAATGAAAAACTGTTTTTT.

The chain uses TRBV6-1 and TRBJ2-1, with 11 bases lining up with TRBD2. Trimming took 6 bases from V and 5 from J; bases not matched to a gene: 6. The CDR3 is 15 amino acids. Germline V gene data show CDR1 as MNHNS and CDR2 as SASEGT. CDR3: CASRETSGNNNEQFF. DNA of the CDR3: TGTGCCAGCAGAGAGACTAGCGGGAATAACAATGAGCAGTTCTTC.

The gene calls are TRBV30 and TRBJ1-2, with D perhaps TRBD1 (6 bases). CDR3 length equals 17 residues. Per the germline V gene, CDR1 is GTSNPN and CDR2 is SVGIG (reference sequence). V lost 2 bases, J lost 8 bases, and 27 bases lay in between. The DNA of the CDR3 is TGTGCCTGGAGTCCGTTGAATACAGGGTCCCAGAATTTCGGCTACACCTTC. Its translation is CAWSPLNTGSQNFGYTF.

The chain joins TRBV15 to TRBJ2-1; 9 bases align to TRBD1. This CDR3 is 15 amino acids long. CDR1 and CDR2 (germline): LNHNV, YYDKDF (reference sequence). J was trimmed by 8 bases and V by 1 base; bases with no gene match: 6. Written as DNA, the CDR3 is TGTGCCACCAGCAGAGCCCCAACAGGGGGCCATGAGCAGTTCTTC. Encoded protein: CATSRAPTGGHEQFF.

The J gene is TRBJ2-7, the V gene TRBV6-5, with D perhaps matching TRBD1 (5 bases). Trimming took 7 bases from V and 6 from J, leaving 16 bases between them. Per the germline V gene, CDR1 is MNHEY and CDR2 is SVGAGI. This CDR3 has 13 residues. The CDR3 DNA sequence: TGTGCCAGCACTGCGGCAGGGTCTGGCGAGCAGTACTTC. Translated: CASTAAGSGEQYF.

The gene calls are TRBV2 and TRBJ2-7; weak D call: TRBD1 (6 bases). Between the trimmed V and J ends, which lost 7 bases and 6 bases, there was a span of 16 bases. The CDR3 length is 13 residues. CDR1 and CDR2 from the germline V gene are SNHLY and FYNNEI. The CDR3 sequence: CASMSNRASEQYF. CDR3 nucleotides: TGTGCCAGCATGAGTAACAGGGCTAGCGAGCAGTACTTC.